Presented here are 32 T cell receptor beta chains from one specimen sequenced in a study of siplizumab effects on memory and regulatory T cells. The table came from immunoSEQ multiplex PCR; TCRdb's copy has only in-frame clones and leaves some out. This sample has approximately 100,000 clones, with just under 95% found just once. Sequences were obtained from non-Treg CD4+ T cells sorted from blood. Receptors originate from a human donor in good health.

This clone was observed once. The chain employs TRBV9 and TRBJ2-3, with 7 bases fitting TRBD2. With V trimmed by 7 bases and J by 11 bases, 16 bases remained unmatched. The germline V gene encodes CDR1 SGDLS and CDR2 YYNGEE. The CDR3 totals 14 residues. DNA of the CDR3: TGTGCCAGCGATGCGGGACTAACCCCCTCTGAGCAGTATTTT. It yields the protein CASDAGLTPSEQYF.

The chain combines TRBV28 with TRBJ2-7; possible D gene TRBD2, 5 bases. V was trimmed by 6 bases and J by 3 bases, leaving 18 bases between them. The CDR3 sequence is 15 residues long. Germline V lookup: CDR1 MDHEN, CDR2 SYDVKM. DNA of the CDR3: TGTGCCAGCAGGGCTGGACTTGGGGTCGTCTACGAGCAGTACTTC. As protein: CASRAGLGVVYEQYF. Drawing the rest from reference TRBV28 and TRBJ2-7, the complete variable domain is DVKVTQSSRYLVKRTGEKVFLECVQDMDHENMFWYRQDPGLGLRLIYFSYDVKMKEKGDIPEGYSVSREKKERFSLILESASTNQTSMYLCASRAGLGVVYEQYFGPGTRLTVT.

This chain connects TRBV4-1 to TRBJ2-6; TRBD2 agrees at 10 bases. Germline V gene sequence: CDR1 MGHRA, CDR2 YSYEKL. The CDR3 covers 18 residues. V lost 3 bases, J lost 5 bases, and 10 bases stayed unmatched. CDR3 protein: CASSHQSSGSLWANVLTF. CDR3 bases: TGCGCCAGCAGCCATCAGTCTAGCGGGAGTCTGTGGGCCAACGTCCTGACTTTC.

This clone appeared once. This chain connects TRBV19 to TRBJ2-1; 11 nucleotides agree with TRBD2. The germline gives CDR1 LNHDA, CDR2 SQIVND (reference sequence). V lost 2 bases to trimming and J lost 7 bases; unmatched junction nucleotides: 13. The CDR3 contains 18 residues. DNA for the CDR3: TGTGCCAGTAGTATATACACCCCCGGGACTAGCGGAACGAATGAGCAGTTCTTC. It translates to CASSIYTPGTSGTNEQFF. Full variable domain (missing parts from reference TRBV19 and TRBJ2-1): DGGITQSPKYLFRKEGQNVTLSCEQNLNHDAMYWYRQDPGQGLRLIYYSQIVNDFQKGDIAEGYSVSREKKESFPLTVTSAQKNPTAFYLCASSIYTPGTSGTNEQFFGPGTRLTVL.

The rearrangement links TRBV30 to TRBJ1-1, with 8 bases lining up with TRBD1. The length of the CDR3 is 13 residues. Germline V gives CDR1 GTSNPN, CDR2 SVGIG (reference sequence). V lost 3 bases to trimming and J lost 4 bases; unmatched junction nucleotides: 4. The CDR3, as DNA: TGTGCCTGGAGAAAAGACAGGGGCACTGAAGCTTTCTTT. This gives the protein CAWRKDRGTEAFF.

This chain joins TRBV7-9 and TRBJ1-1; TRBD1 aligns across 8 bases. Germline V gene data show CDR1 as SEHNR and CDR2 as FQNEAQ (reference sequence). The length of the CDR3 is 16 residues. The junction had 8 bases not matched to a gene; V was cut back by 4 bases and J by 1 base. The CDR3: CASSSPGGGRNTEAFF. CDR3 in DNA: TGTGCCAGCAGCTCACCAGGGGGCGGGAGGAACACTGAAGCTTTCTTT.

The chain combines TRBV28 with TRBJ1-2; a possible D gene is TRBD1 (6 bases). This CDR3 is built from 11 residues. Germline CDR1 reads MDHEN; CDR2 reads SYDVKM. Trimming removed 2 bases from V and 13 bases from J, with 11 bases in between. The CDR3 coding sequence is TGTGCCAGCAGTTTACACAGGGTTCCCACCTTC. It yields the protein CASSLHRVPTF.

The chain uses TRBV4-1 and TRBJ1-5; TRBD1 is a possible D gene (5 bases). This CDR3 contains 15 residues. The V gene's germline CDR1 is MGHRA and CDR2 YSYEKL. Between the trimmed V and J ends, which lost 4 bases and 4 bases, there was a span of 14 bases. Here the CDR3 reads CASSPRDSLNQPQHF. The DNA of the CDR3 is TGCGCCAGCAGCCCCCGCGACAGCCTTAATCAGCCCCAGCATTTT.

The gene calls are TRBV18 and TRBJ2-4; 9 bases are shared with TRBD1. The CDR3 runs 15 residues. CDR1 and CDR2 (germline): KGHSH, LQKENI. Trimming at V came to 5 bases and at J to 2 bases, leaving 4 bases not matched to a gene. CDR3 protein: CASSIQGATKNIQYF. The CDR3 DNA reads as TGTGCCAGCTCAATACAGGGGGCAACCAAAAACATTCAGTACTTC.

The rearrangement joins TRBV2 to TRBJ2-5, with 9 bases identical to TRBD1. Germline V lookup: CDR1 SNHLY, CDR2 FYNNEI. V dropped 7 bases and J dropped 6; count of bases not matched to a gene: 9. This CDR3 is built from 14 residues. CDR3: CASNSVQGAQTQYF. CDR3 bases: TGTGCCAGCAACAGTGTACAGGGGGCACAGACCCAGTACTTC.

The rearrangement joins TRBV7-2 to TRBJ2-1; 9 nucleotides line up with TRBD2. The CDR3 sequence is 15 residues long. Germline V gene lookup returns CDR1 SGHTA and CDR2 FQGNSA. The V gene end was trimmed by 2 bases and the J gene end by 7 bases; junction bases not matched to a gene: 6. Here the CDR3 DNA reads TGTGCCAGCAGCTTAACTAGCGGGCCATCAAATGAGCAGTTCTTC. As protein: CASSLTSGPSNEQFF.

This rearrangement joins TRBV12-2 to TRBJ2-7; the D call in the table, TRBD1, was not verified against the DNA. TRBV12-2 is recorded as a pseudogene. The CDR3 has 16 amino acids. CDR3 amino acids: CASRLCRDRSPYEQYF. The DNA for the CDR3 is TGTGCAAGTCGCTTATGTCGGGACAGGAGTCCCTACGAGCAGTACTTC.

The chain couples TRBV9 to TRBJ2-7, with 7 bases fitting TRBD1. V was pared by 0 bases and J by 2 bases, with 14 bases of the junction left unmatched. Germline V gives CDR1 SGDLS, CDR2 YYNGEE. The CDR3 length is 18 residues. The CDR3 DNA is TGTGCCAGCAGCGTAGACCTCGACGACAAGGACAGGACCTACGAGCAGTACTTC. It specifies CASSVDLDDKDRTYEQYF.

V is TRBV5-1 and J is TRBJ2-5; D unresolved. CDR3 length: 14 amino acids. From germline, CDR1 is SGHRS and CDR2 YFSETQ. Trimming removed 0 bases from V and 5 bases from J, with 11 bases in between. The CDR3 loop reads CASSLAGLGETQYF. The CDR3 DNA sequence: TGCGCCAGCAGCTTGGCTGGGTTAGGTGAGACCCAGTACTTC.

The rearrangement uses TRBV7-9 and TRBJ2-5, with 10 bases that match TRBD1. The J call may be mistaken, given a closer DNA end match to TRBJ2-7. The V gene's germline CDR1 is SEHNR and CDR2 FQNEAQ (reference sequence). This CDR3 spans 14 amino acids. CDR3 residues: CASSWDRGDYEQYF. The CDR3 DNA is TGTGCCAGCAGCTGGGACAGGGGAGATTACGAGCAGTACTTC.

V gene TRBV29-1 combines with J gene TRBJ2-5; unclear D gene. Germline V gene data show CDR1 as SQVTM and CDR2 as ANQGSEA. The CDR3 sequence is 11 residues long. V shed 7 bases and J shed 8 bases, with 14 bases lying between them. The DNA for the CDR3 is TGCAGCGCCGGCCACACGGATACCCAGTACTTC. Translated: CSAGHTDTQYF. Combining the CDR3 with reference TRBV29-1 and TRBJ2-5 gives the whole variable domain SAVISQKPSRDICQRGTSLTIQCQVDSQVTMMFWYRQQPGQSLTLIATANQGSEATYESGFVIDKFPISRPNLTFSTLTVSNMSPEDSSIYLCSAGHTDTQYFGPGTRLLVL.

This clone occurred a few times. The chain combines TRBV9 with TRBJ2-7; TRBD1 matches at 7 bases. Germline V lookup: CDR1 SGDLS, CDR2 YYNGEE. Unmatched junction bases numbered 8, after V lost 2 bases and J lost 6 bases. CDR3 size: 14 residues. CDR3 nucleotide sequence: TGTGCCAGCAGCGTTCAAGGGGGCCTGGGCGAGCAGTACTTC. Translated: CASSVQGGLGEQYF.

The rearrangement uses TRBV28 and TRBJ2-5, with D maybe TRBD2 (6 bases). Per the germline V gene, CDR1 is MDHEN and CDR2 is SYDVKM. V was cut by 8 bases and J by 1 base, with 14 bases left in between. The CDR3 consists of 14 residues. The CDR3 DNA is TGTGCCAGCCGATCCGGGACTGCCCAAGAGACCCAGTACTTC. This sequence encodes CASRSGTAQETQYF.

The CDR3, as DNA: TGTGCCAGCAGCTTAGGGAGCGGACCCTACAATGAGCAGTTCTTC. This encodes CASSLGSGPYNEQFF. V and J are TRBV7-8 and TRBJ2-1; D is perhaps TRBD2 (5 bases). Trimming left V 1 base short and J 2 bases short, with 9 bases between. CDR3 length equals 15 residues. Germline V gene data show CDR1 as SGHVS and CDR2 as FQNEAQ.

The J gene is TRBJ1-5, the V gene TRBV9; D gene unclear. V shed 0 bases and J shed 0 bases, with 7 bases lying between them. This CDR3 has 15 residues. CDR1 is SGDLS and CDR2 is YYNGEE in the germline V gene. In nucleotides, the CDR3 is TGTGCCAGCAGCGTAGAGGGCCTTAGCAATCAGCCCCAGCATTTT. It codes for CASSVEGLSNQPQHF.

As DNA, the CDR3 is TGTGCCAGCAGCCTAACAGGGGATGCTAATGAAAAACTGTTTTTT. As protein: CASSLTGDANEKLFF. The rearrangement joins TRBV5-4 to TRBJ1-4; 7 positions match TRBD1. Germline CDR1 reads SGHNT; CDR2 reads YYREEE (reference sequence). J gave up 3 bases and V 4 bases, and 6 bases lay outside the gene matches. The CDR3 length is 15 residues.

V and J are TRBV6-5 and TRBJ2-7; D remains unclear. The CDR3 has 15 amino acids. Germline V lookup: CDR1 MNHEY, CDR2 SVGAGI. Trimming pared 0 bases from V and 4 bases from J, leaving 13 bases between. CDR3 region: CASSYSGPDPYEQYF. As DNA, the CDR3 is TGTGCCAGCAGTTACTCCGGGCCGGATCCGTACGAGCAGTACTTC.

V and J are TRBV6-1 and TRBJ2-2, with a possible D match to TRBD2 (5 bases). CDR1 and CDR2 from the germline V gene are MNHNS and SASEGT. Deletions cut 4 bases from V and 6 bases from J, with 15 bases between. The CDR3 has 15 amino acids. CDR3 DNA: TGTGCCAGCAGTGTGGAGGTTGTCGGCGCCGGGGAGCTGTTTTTT. Protein: CASSVEVVGAGELFF.

This chain joins TRBV5-1 and TRBJ2-5, with D perhaps TRBD1 (8 bases). There are 14 residues in the CDR3. Germline V lookup: CDR1 SGHRS, CDR2 YFSETQ. V lost 0 bases and J lost 7, with 13 bases in between. In DNA form, the CDR3 reads TGCGCCAGCAGCTTGGGACAGGGGAGGGGGACCCAGTACTTC. It is translated as CASSLGQGRGTQYF.

V is TRBV5-1 and J is TRBJ2-7; D not certain. CDR3 length: 11 residues. Germline CDR1 is SGHRS and CDR2 is YFSETQ. The ends were cut back, 2 bases at V and 4 bases at J, with 4 bases in the middle. In DNA, the CDR3 is TGCGCCAGCAGCTTCAATTACGAGCAGTACTTC. It codes for CASSFNYEQYF.

This sequence joins TRBV18 and TRBJ1-1; D unresolved. Trimming shortened V by 3 bases and J by 0 bases, and 11 bases separated the two germline ends. There are 15 residues in the CDR3. The germline V gene has CDR1 KGHSH and CDR2 LQKENI. The CDR3 nucleotides are TGTGCCAGCTCACCTGATCGCGCTATGAACACTGAAGCTTTCTTT. It translates to CASSPDRAMNTEAFF.

The chain carries TRBV28 and TRBJ2-7, with 7 positions matching TRBD2. The CDR3 is 12 residues long. V trimming: 9 bases; J trimming: 3 bases; junction bases outside the gene matches: 5. Germline values: CDR1 MDHEN, CDR2 SYDVKM. The CDR3, as DNA: TGTGCCAGTGCGGGAGTCGTCTACGAGCAGTACTTC. Translation gives CASAGVVYEQYF.

Worth noting for this clone: A much larger clone differs by one base, so this may be a read error. The genes are TRBV29-1 and TRBJ2-2; D might be TRBD1 (6 bases). CDR1 SQVTM and CDR2 ANQGSEA come from the germline V gene. This CDR3 contains 12 residues. Between the trimmed V and J ends, which lost 7 bases and 1 base, there was a span of 7 bases. CDR3 protein: CSGGQNTGELFF. CDR3 DNA: TGCAGCGGGGGACAGAACACCGGGGAGCTGTTTTTT.

The chain combines TRBV30 with TRBJ1-5; weak D call: TRBD1 (5 bases). The length of the CDR3 is 13 residues. V was cut by 2 bases and J by 9 bases, with 14 bases left in between. CDR1 and CDR2 (germline): GTSNPN, SVGIG (reference sequence). CDR3 bases: TGTGCCTGGAGTCCAGCCGACGGGGCGCCCCAGCATTTT. It specifies CAWSPADGAPQHF.

The genes are TRBV29-1 and TRBJ2-5; D ambiguous. Germline CDR1 and CDR2: SQVTM and ANQGSEA. V was pared by 7 bases and J by 2 bases, with 8 bases between. The CDR3 is made up of 11 amino acids. The CDR3 DNA reads as TGCAGCGGAGCGAATCAAGAGACCCAGTACTTC. This codes for CSGANQETQYF.

The table lists this clone with a count of one. The chain carries TRBV6-6 and TRBJ2-7; tentative D call: TRBD2 (7 bases). From germline, CDR1 is MNHNY and CDR2 SVGAGI (reference sequence). V gave up 2 bases and J gave up 3 bases, with 11 bases separating them. The CDR3 sequence is 14 residues long. CDR3: CASSYGGARYEQYF. Here the CDR3 DNA reads TGTGCCAGCAGTTACGGGGGGGCCCGCTACGAGCAGTACTTC.

V gene TRBV15 combines with J gene TRBJ2-7, with D possibly matching TRBD2 (5 bases). The CDR3 loop spans 13 amino acids. Trimming removed 3 bases from V and 6 bases from J, with 12 bases in between. Germline CDR1 and CDR2: LNHNV and YYDKDF (reference sequence). CDR3 DNA: TGTGCCACCAGCAGGGGTACCCGGGGCGAGCAGTACTTC. Translation: CATSRGTRGEQYF.